Following are 21 T cell receptor beta chains from one sample sequenced in a study of blood T cell repertoires in COVID-19. TCRdb's table, derived via immunoSEQ multiplex PCR, lists solely in-frame clones and lacks some. The sample carries a few hundred thousand clones, nearly 90% recorded once. Material: peripheral blood. These receptors were obtained from a woman aged 40 to 50 with COVID-19, enrolled during active disease.

V and J are TRBV2 and TRBJ2-7; TRBD2 aligns across 10 bases. The CDR3 is 16 residues long. Germline values: CDR1 SNHLY, CDR2 FYNNEI. V was clipped by 2 bases and J by 4 bases; unmatched bases: 8. In DNA form, the CDR3 reads TGTGCCAGCAGTGAAAGGTTAGCGGGAGGACGGTACGAGCAGTACTTC. It codes for CASSERLAGGRYEQYF. The entire variable domain, with the rest obtained from reference TRBV2 and TRBJ2-7, is as follows: EPEVTQTPSHQVTQMGQEVILRCVPISNHLYFYWYRQILGQKVEFLVSFYNNEISEKSEIFDDQFSVERPDGSNFTLKIRSTKLEDSAMYFCASSERLAGGRYEQYFGPGTRLTVT.

The genes are TRBV24-1 and TRBJ2-3; 8 positions match TRBD2. V shed 3 bases, J shed 6 bases, and the junction held 7 bases outside the gene matches. This CDR3 has 15 residues. The germline V gene encodes CDR1 KGHDR and CDR2 SFDVKD. CDR3: CATSDPGTSLDTQYF. As DNA, the CDR3 is TGTGCCACCAGTGATCCCGGGACTAGTTTGGATACGCAGTATTTT.

The chain recombines TRBV6-2 or TRBV6-3 with TRBJ1-5, with D hard to call. CDR1 is MNHEY, CDR2 SVGEGT, per germline. The CDR3 totals 13 residues. V lost 2 bases and J 6 bases, leaving 8 bases between the germline ends. CDR3 sequence (DNA): TGTGCCAGCAGTTACCGAGAGATTCAGCCCCAGCATTTT. Its translation: CASSYREIQPQHF.

The gene calls are TRBV2 and TRBJ2-5; a possible D gene is TRBD1 (6 bases). Trimming cost V 2 bases and J 3 bases, with 7 bases left between them. This CDR3 comprises 13 residues. Germline loops: CDR1 SNHLY, CDR2 FYNNEI. The CDR3 sequence: CASSEYREETQYF. For the CDR3, the DNA is TGTGCCAGCAGTGAATACAGGGAAGAGACCCAGTACTTC.

The V gene is TRBV19, the J gene TRBJ1-4; no definite D call. This CDR3 comprises 12 residues. V lost 6 bases and J lost 13, with 15 bases in between. CDR1 and CDR2 from the germline V gene are LNHDA and SQIVND (reference sequence). The CDR3 sequence is CASSQAEGGLFF. The CDR3 DNA is TGTGCCAGTAGCCAGGCGGAGGGTGGACTGTTTTTT.

The J gene is TRBJ2-1, the V gene TRBV18; D is possibly TRBD1 (6 bases). Germline V gives CDR1 KGHSH, CDR2 LQKENI. Trimming shortened V by 1 base and J by 0 bases, and 16 bases separated the two germline ends. This CDR3 contains 18 residues. The CDR3 DNA reads TGTGCCAGCTCACCACGAGCGAGGACAGCAAGCTCCTACAATGAGCAGTTCTTC. It specifies CASSPRARTASSYNEQFF.

The chain employs TRBV6-5 and TRBJ2-7; D is ambiguous. Germline loops: CDR1 MNHEY, CDR2 SVGAGI. This CDR3 has 14 amino acids. Trimming cost V 2 bases and J 0 bases, with 8 bases left between them. The DNA of the CDR3 is TGTGCCAGCAGTTACCGTAGTAGCTCCTACGAGCAGTACTTC. Translated: CASSYRSSSYEQYF.

This chain joins TRBV7-2 and TRBJ1-5, with 7 bases aligning to TRBD1. The ends lost 5 bases at V and 7 bases at J; junction bases unmatched: 8. The CDR3 sequence is 14 residues long. Germline CDR1 and CDR2: SGHTA and FQGNSA. The CDR3 loop reads CASSQDQGGQPQHF. CDR3 in DNA: TGTGCCAGCAGCCAAGATCAGGGGGGCCAGCCCCAGCATTTT.

The V call is TRBV7-3, the J call TRBJ2-7; no firm D call. Deletions cut 5 bases from V and 0 bases from J, with 11 bases between. Per the germline V gene, CDR1 is SGHTA and CDR2 is FQGTGA. This CDR3 contains 14 residues. The CDR3 loop reads CASSPAAYSYEQYF. The CDR3 DNA reads as TGTGCCAGCAGCCCTGCGGCCTACTCCTACGAGCAGTACTTC.

The chain employs TRBV27 and TRBJ1-1; D is perhaps TRBD1 (6 bases). Germline V gene data show CDR1 as MNHEY and CDR2 as SMNVEV (reference sequence). V was cut by 0 bases and J by 4 bases, with 27 bases left in between. The CDR3 covers 20 residues. CDR3 in DNA: TGTGCCAGCAGTTTATCAGGTGTGTGGGGCACACTTAGGGGGAGCACTGAAGCTTTCTTT. Its translation is CASSLSGVWGTLRGSTEAFF.

The genes are TRBV9 and TRBJ1-5; D gene ambiguous. V was clipped by 0 bases and J by 0 bases, with 4 bases between them. Per germline, CDR1 SGDLS and CDR2 YYNGEE. The CDR3 contains 14 residues. CDR3 sequence (DNA): TGTGCCAGCAGCGTAGCTCCTAGCAATCAGCCCCAGCATTTT. Its translation is CASSVAPSNQPQHF. Supplemented by reference TRBV9 and TRBJ1-5, the full variable domain reads DSGVTQTPKHLITATGQRVTLRCSPRSGDLSVYWYQQSLDQGLQFLIQYYNGEERAKGNILERFSAQQFPDLHSELNLSSLELGDSALYFCASSVAPSNQPQHFGDGTRLSIL.

The rearrangement uses TRBV30 and TRBJ2-7; D is possibly TRBD1 (5 bases). The CDR3 spans 14 residues. Trimming pared 2 bases from V and 4 bases from J, leaving 15 bases between. Looked up from germline, CDR1 is GTSNPN and CDR2 is SVGIG (reference sequence). The CDR3 reads CAWSRTRVGYEQYF. The DNA for the CDR3 is TGTGCCTGGAGTAGAACCAGGGTAGGATACGAGCAGTACTTC.

This CDR3 reads CASSQVFSGVLYEQFF. The CDR3 DNA is TGCGCCAGCAGCCAAGTTTTTAGCGGGGTCTTGTATGAGCAGTTCTTC. V gene TRBV4-3 combines with J gene TRBJ2-1; 8 bases map to TRBD2. This CDR3 region has 16 residues. V lost 1 base and J lost 8; bases outside the gene matches: 10. Germline V gene lookup returns CDR1 LGHNA and CDR2 YSLEER.

This rearrangement joins TRBV19 to TRBJ1-6; TRBD1 matches 7 bases. Losses at the gene ends were 3 bases for V and 8 bases for J; bases not matched to a gene: 4. The CDR3 is made up of 14 amino acids. Germline V gives CDR1 LNHDA, CDR2 SQIVND (reference sequence). CDR3: CASSITGVDSPLHF. CDR3 nucleotides: TGTGCCAGTAGTATCACAGGGGTTGATTCACCCCTCCACTTT. The full variable domain, its missing parts supplied by reference TRBV19 and TRBJ1-6, is DGGITQSPKYLFRKEGQNVTLSCEQNLNHDAMYWYRQDPGQGLRLIYYSQIVNDFQKGDIAEGYSVSREKKESFPLTVTSAQKNPTAFYLCASSITGVDSPLHFGNGTRLTVT.

The chain employs TRBV6-2 or TRBV6-3 and TRBJ1-5, with a tentative D call TRBD1 (6 bases). This CDR3 comprises 14 residues. The germline CDR1 and CDR2 sequences are MNHEY and SVGEGT. Trimming took off 4 bases at V and 1 base at J, with 8 bases between the two ends. CDR3 nucleotide sequence: TGTGCCAGCAGTTTCGACAGGAGCAATCAGCCCCAGCATTTT. Its protein product is CASSFDRSNQPQHF.

The V gene is TRBV25-1, the J gene TRBJ2-7; no clear D. Per germline, CDR1 MGHDK and CDR2 SYGVNS. The V gene lost 11 bases and the J gene lost 3 bases, with 14 bases spanning the gap. This CDR3 comprises 12 residues. CDR3 bases: TGTGCCCCCTGGGCCCTGGGCTACGAGCAGTACTTC. As protein: CAPWALGYEQYF.

The chain joins TRBV7-6 to TRBJ2-1; D possibly corresponds to TRBD2 (6 bases). CDR1 is SGHVS and CDR2 is FNYEAQ in the germline V gene. The V and J ends lost 6 bases and 3 bases respectively, with 15 bases between them. The length of the CDR3 is 15 residues. Here the CDR3 reads CASSTLAFLYNEQFF. The CDR3 region has the DNA TGTGCCAGCAGTACCCTAGCGTTCCTCTACAATGAGCAGTTCTTC. The full variable domain, in which reference TRBV7-6 and TRBJ2-1 provide the parts outside the CDR3, is GAGVSQSPRYKVTKRGQDVALRCDPISGHVSLYWYRQALGQGPEFLTYFNYEAQQDKSGLPNDRFSAERPEGSISTLTIQRTEQRDSAMYRCASSTLAFLYNEQFFGPGTRLTVL.

The chain has TRBV7-8 and TRBJ2-1; D is possibly TRBD2 (6 bases). Germline V gene data show CDR1 as SGHVS and CDR2 as FQNEAQ. The V gene lost 2 bases and the J gene lost 0 bases, with 17 bases spanning the gap. This CDR3 is 18 amino acids long. The chain's CDR3 is CASSLILGRGTSYNEQFF. CDR3 sequence (DNA): TGTGCCAGCAGCTTAATACTCGGGCGGGGAACCTCCTACAATGAGCAGTTCTTC.

The V call is TRBV7-9, the J call TRBJ1-5; 9 positions agree with TRBD1. This CDR3 spans 21 amino acids. The germline CDR1 and CDR2 sequences are SEHNR and FQNEAQ (reference sequence). With V trimmed by 5 bases and J by 2 bases, 22 bases remained unmatched. This chain's CDR3 is CASSTGNIKTNRGRGNQPQHF. CDR3 nucleotide sequence: TGTGCCAGCAGCACCGGGAATATAAAGACGAACAGGGGGCGAGGCAATCAGCCCCAGCATTTT.

The rearrangement links TRBV5-8 to TRBJ2-1; 10 bases are shared with TRBD2. V gave up 7 bases and J gave up 6 bases; unmatched junction bases: 7. From germline, CDR1 is SGHTS and CDR2 YDEGEE. The CDR3 consists of 14 residues. The CDR3 is CASGQRGGRNEQFF. CDR3 sequence (DNA): TGTGCCAGCGGCCAGCGGGGGGGCCGCAATGAGCAGTTCTTC.

V gene TRBV11-3 combines with J gene TRBJ1-1; 7 bases line up with TRBD1. Losses at the gene ends were 1 base for V and 6 bases for J; bases not matched to a gene: 5. CDR3 length equals 14 residues. Germline CDR1 is SGHNT and CDR2 is YENEEA. DNA for the CDR3: TGTGCCAGCAGCTTAGGCAGGGGGAGCGCTGAAGCTTTCTTT. This sequence encodes CASSLGRGSAEAFF.